Listed below are T cell receptor beta chains from one sample, sequenced in a study of T cells after yellow fever vaccination. TCRdb recomputed calls from the 5' RACE reads with MiXCR, one row per CDR3 protein. This sample has 150,000 to 200,000 distinct CDR3 sequences, with about 11% found just once. The sample here was CD8+ T cells sorted from PBMCs, taken 15 days after the yellow fever booster vaccination. These receptors were obtained from a man aged 18 to 30 who received the YFV17D yellow fever vaccine. The CDR3 runs from the conserved cysteine through the conserved F or W. Each record gives: CDR3 protein, V gene, J gene.

CASSWVGRGTDTQYF	TRBV6-2/TRBV6-3	TRBJ2-3
CASSPTGQRSYNEQFF	TRBV7-9	TRBJ2-1
CASNEHTIYF	TRBV5-1	TRBJ1-3
CSALQGATEAFF	TRBV29-1	TRBJ1-1
CSAEPALINYNEQFF	TRBV29-1	TRBJ2-1
CASSESGGLREQYF	TRBV25-1	TRBJ2-7
CASSYFPDREASESYGYTF	TRBV6-5	TRBJ1-2
CASSQDLPASYNSPLHF	TRBV4-3	TRBJ1-6
CSALTGGIVTDTQYF	TRBV29-1	TRBJ2-3
CASSWETGELFF	TRBV6-2/TRBV6-3	TRBJ2-2
CSALPVTEAFF	TRBV20-1	TRBJ1-1